Presented here are 9 T cell receptor beta chains from one specimen sequenced in a study of cytomegalovirus exposure and HLA in healthy donors. It was with 60 Vbeta and 13 Jbeta primers that the PCR ran. This table comes from immunoSEQ multiplex PCR, and its TCRdb copy is limited to in-frame clones, with some not included. This sample yields approximately 180,000 clones, of which 75% to 80% are seen a single time; roughly 6% belongs to the top ten. The sample taken for sequencing was PBMCs. These receptors were collected from a man aged 40-55 years in good health and CMV-seropositive.

V is TRBV7-8 and J is TRBJ2-7; 8 bases map to TRBD2. V trimming: 6 bases; J trimming: 3 bases; junction bases outside the gene matches: 19. Germline V gene data show CDR1 as SGHVS and CDR2 as FQNEAQ. CDR3 length: 18 residues. The CDR3 here is CASRSLESGGSGSYEQYF. CDR3 DNA sequence: TGTGCCAGCAGGAGCTTAGAATCTGGGGGGAGCGGGAGCTACGAGCAGTACTTC.

The chain joins TRBV5-1 to TRBJ2-5; 15 bases fit TRBD2. CDR1 and CDR2 from the germline V gene are SGHRS and YFSETQ. V lost 3 bases, J lost 4 bases, and 7 bases stayed unmatched. The CDR3 has 17 residues. As DNA, the CDR3 is TGCGCCAGCAGCTCCGGGACTAGCGGGAGGCCGCTAGAGACCCAGTACTTC. Its translation is CASSSGTSGRPLETQYF.

This clone was found a few times. The V call is TRBV5-4, the J call TRBJ2-1, with 10 bases aligning to TRBD2. The junction had 3 bases not matched to a gene; V was cut back by 3 bases and J by 3 bases. This CDR3 region has 15 residues. The V gene's germline CDR1 is SGHNT and CDR2 YYREEE (reference sequence). The DNA of the CDR3 is TGTGCCAGCAGCTCTAGCGGGAGTATCTACAATGAGCAGTTCTTC. It is translated as CASSSSGSIYNEQFF.

This chain joins TRBV7-3 and TRBJ2-2; no clear D. The CDR3 is 14 residues long. V was pared by 2 bases and J by 1 base, with 5 bases between. Germline assignment: CDR1 SGHTA and CDR2 FQGTGA. The CDR3 spells CASSLRGNTGELFF. The CDR3 DNA reads as TGTGCCAGCAGCTTACGAGGGAACACCGGGGAGCTGTTTTTT.

This chain links TRBV19 with TRBJ2-3; 7 bases are shared with TRBD2. The length of the CDR3 is 14 residues. J gave up 1 base and V 7 bases, and 5 bases lay outside the gene matches. Per germline, CDR1 LNHDA and CDR2 SQIVND (reference sequence). The CDR3 reads CASTSSGRTDTQYF. In nucleotides, the CDR3 is TGTGCCAGTACGTCTAGCGGTCGCACAGATACGCAGTATTTT.

This clone was picked up one time. This chain connects TRBV10-2 to TRBJ1-5; the match to TRBD1 covers 7 bases. This CDR3 has 13 residues. Germline V lookup: CDR1 WSHSY, CDR2 SAAADI. Germline trimming cut 7 bases from V and 2 bases from J; bases unmatched to any gene: 2. CDR3 in amino acids: CASKGTGNQPQHF. DNA of the CDR3: TGCGCCAGCAAGGGGACAGGCAATCAGCCCCAGCATTTT.

This sequence joins TRBV5-1 and TRBJ2-7; 7 bases agree with TRBD1. This CDR3 is 14 amino acids long. V lost 4 bases and J lost 3; bases outside the gene matches: 7. CDR1 and CDR2 (germline): SGHRS, YFSETQ. CDR3 bases: TGCGCCAGCAGCAAAAGACAGGGAAACTACGAGCAGTACTTC. Residues: CASSKRQGNYEQYF.

The J gene is TRBJ1-3, the V gene TRBV14; 9 nucleotides match TRBD1. The germline CDR1 and CDR2 sequences are SGHDN and FVKESK. The junction had 6 bases not matched to a gene; V was cut back by 0 bases and J by 0 bases. The CDR3 runs to 18 residues. The chain's CDR3 is CASSQDLMGQGSGNTIYF. CDR3 nucleotides: TGTGCCAGCAGCCAAGATCTGATGGGACAGGGCTCTGGAAACACCATATATTTT.

The gene calls are TRBV7-9 and TRBJ1-1, with a tentative D call TRBD1 (5 bases). CDR3 size: 14 residues. Germline CDR1 SEHNR, CDR2 FQNEAQ (reference sequence). V lost 1 base and J lost 5, with 11 bases in between. CDR3 nucleotides: TGTGCCAGCAGCTTAGAAGGGGCGTGGACTGAAGCTTTCTTT. Protein sequence: CASSLEGAWTEAFF.